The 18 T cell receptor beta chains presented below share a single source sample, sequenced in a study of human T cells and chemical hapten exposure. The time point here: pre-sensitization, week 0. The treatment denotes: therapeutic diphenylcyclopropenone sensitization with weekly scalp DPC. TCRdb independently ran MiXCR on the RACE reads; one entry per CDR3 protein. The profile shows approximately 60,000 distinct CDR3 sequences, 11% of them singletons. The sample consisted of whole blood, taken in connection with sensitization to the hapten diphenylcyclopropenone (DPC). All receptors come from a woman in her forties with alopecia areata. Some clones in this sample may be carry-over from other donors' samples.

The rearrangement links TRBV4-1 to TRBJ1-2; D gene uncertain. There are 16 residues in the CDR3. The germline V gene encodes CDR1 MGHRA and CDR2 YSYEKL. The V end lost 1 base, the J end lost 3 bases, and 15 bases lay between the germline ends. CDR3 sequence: CASSQAWQESDYGYTF. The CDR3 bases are TGCGCCAGCAGCCAAGCCTGGCAGGAAAGCGACTATGGCTACACCTTC.

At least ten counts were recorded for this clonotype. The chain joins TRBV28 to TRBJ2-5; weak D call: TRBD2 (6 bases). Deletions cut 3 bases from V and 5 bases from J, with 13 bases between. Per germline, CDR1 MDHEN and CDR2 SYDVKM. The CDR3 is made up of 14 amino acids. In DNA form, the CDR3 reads TGTGCCAGCAGTTTTCATGGTGGGGGGGAGACCCAGTACTTC. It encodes CASSFHGGGETQYF. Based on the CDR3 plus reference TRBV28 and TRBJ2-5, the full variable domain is DVKVTQSSRYLVKRTGEKVFLECVQDMDHENMFWYRQDPGLGLRLIYFSYDVKMKEKGDIPEGYSVSREKKERFSLILESASTNQTSMYLCASSFHGGGETQYFGPGTRLLVL.

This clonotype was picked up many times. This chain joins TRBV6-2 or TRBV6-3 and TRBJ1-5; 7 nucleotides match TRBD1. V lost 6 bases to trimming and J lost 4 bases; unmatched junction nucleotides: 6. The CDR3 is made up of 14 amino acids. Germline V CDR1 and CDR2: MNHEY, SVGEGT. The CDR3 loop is CASSRGTENQPQHF. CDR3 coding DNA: TGTGCCAGCAGCCGGGGGACAGAAAATCAGCCCCAGCATTTT.

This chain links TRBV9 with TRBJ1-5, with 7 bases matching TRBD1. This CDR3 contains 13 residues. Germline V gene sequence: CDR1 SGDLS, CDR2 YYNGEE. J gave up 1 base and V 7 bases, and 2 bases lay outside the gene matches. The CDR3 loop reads CASGGQSNQPQHF. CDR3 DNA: TGTGCCAGCGGGGGACAGAGCAATCAGCCCCAGCATTTT.

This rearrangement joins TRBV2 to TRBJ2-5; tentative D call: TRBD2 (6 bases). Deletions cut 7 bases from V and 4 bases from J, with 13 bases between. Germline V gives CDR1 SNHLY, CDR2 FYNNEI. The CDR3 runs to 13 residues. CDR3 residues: CASTPRTTETQYF. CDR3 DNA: TGTGCCAGCACCCCCCGGACTACAGAGACCCAGTACTTC.

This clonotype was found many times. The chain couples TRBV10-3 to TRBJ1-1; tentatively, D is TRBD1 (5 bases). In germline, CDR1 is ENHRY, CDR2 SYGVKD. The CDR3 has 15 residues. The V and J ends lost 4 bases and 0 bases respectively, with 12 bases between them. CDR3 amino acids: CAISVRGGVNTEAFF. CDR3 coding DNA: TGTGCCATCAGTGTAAGAGGAGGGGTGAACACTGAAGCTTTCTTT.

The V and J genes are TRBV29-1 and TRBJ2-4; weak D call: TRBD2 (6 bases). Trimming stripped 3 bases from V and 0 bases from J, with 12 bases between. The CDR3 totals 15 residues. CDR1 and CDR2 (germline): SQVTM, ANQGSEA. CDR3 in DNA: TGCAGCGTTGATGGGTTGGGACTAGCCAAAAACATTCAGTACTTC. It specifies CSVDGLGLAKNIQYF. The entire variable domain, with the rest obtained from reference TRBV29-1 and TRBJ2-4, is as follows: SAVISQKPSRDICQRGTSLTIQCQVDSQVTMMFWYRQQPGQSLTLIATANQGSEATYESGFVIDKFPISRPNLTFSTLTVSNMSPEDSSIYLCSVDGLGLAKNIQYFGAGTRLSVL.

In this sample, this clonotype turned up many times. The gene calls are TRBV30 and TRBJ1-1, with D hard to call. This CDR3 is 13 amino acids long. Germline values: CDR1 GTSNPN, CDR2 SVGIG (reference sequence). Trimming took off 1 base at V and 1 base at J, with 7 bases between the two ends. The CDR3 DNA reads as TGTGCCTGGAGTGGGAACGGGAACACTGAAGCTTTCTTT. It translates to CAWSGNGNTEAFF.

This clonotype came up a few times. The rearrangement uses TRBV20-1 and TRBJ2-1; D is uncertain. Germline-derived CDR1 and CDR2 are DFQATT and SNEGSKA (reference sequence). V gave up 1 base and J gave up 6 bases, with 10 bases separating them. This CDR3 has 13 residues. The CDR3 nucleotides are TGCAGTGCTAGAGGTGGGCAGATCAATGAGCAGTTCTTC. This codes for CSARGGQINEQFF.

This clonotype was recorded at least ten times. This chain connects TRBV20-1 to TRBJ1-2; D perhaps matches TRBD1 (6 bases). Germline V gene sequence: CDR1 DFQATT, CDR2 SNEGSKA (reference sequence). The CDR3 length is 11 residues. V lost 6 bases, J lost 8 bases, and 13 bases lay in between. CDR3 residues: CSAGGRDGYTF. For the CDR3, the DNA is TGCAGTGCCGGGGGCAGGGACGGCTACACCTTC.

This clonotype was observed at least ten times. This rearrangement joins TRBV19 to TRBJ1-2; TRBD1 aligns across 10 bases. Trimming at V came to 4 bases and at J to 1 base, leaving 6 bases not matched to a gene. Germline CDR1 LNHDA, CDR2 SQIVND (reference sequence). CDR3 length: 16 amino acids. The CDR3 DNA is TGTGCCAGTAGTACCCGGACAGGGGGGCTTAACTATGGCTACACCTTC. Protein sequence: CASSTRTGGLNYGYTF.

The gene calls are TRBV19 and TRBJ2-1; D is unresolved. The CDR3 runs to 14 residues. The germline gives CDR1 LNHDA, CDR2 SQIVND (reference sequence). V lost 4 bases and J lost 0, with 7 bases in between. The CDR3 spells CASSRSSSYNEQFF. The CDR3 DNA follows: TGTGCCAGTAGTAGGAGTAGCTCCTACAATGAGCAGTTCTTC.

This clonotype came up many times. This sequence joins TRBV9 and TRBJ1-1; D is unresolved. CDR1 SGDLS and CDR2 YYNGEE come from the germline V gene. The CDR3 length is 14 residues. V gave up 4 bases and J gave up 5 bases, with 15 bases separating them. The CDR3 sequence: CASSLTLGGTEAFF. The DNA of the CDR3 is TGTGCCAGCAGCTTGACACTCGGAGGTACTGAAGCTTTCTTT.

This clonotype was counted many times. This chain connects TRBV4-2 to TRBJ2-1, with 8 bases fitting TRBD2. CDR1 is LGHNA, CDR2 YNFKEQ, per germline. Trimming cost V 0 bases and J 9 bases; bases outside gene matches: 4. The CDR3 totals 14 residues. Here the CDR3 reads CASSQDQRGSEQFF. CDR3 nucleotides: TGTGCCAGCAGCCAAGATCAGCGGGGGAGTGAGCAGTTCTTC.

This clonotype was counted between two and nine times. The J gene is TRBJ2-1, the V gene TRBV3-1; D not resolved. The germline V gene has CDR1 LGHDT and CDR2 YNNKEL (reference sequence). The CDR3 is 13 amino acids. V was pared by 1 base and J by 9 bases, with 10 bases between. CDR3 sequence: CASSQVAFSEQFF. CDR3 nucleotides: TGTGCCAGCAGCCAAGTTGCATTTAGTGAGCAGTTCTTC.

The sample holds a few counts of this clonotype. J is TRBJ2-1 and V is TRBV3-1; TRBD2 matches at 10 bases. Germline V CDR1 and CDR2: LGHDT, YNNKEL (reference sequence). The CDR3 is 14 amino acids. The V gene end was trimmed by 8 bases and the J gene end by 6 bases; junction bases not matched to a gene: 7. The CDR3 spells CASLLAGSPNEQFF. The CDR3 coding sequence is TGTGCCAGCTTACTAGCGGGGTCTCCCAATGAGCAGTTCTTC.

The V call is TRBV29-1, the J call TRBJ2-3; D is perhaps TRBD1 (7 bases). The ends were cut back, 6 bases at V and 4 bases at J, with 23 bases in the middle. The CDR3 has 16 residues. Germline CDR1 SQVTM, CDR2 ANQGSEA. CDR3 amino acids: CSVAGTAQGGADTQYF. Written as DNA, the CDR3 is TGCAGCGTCGCGGGGACAGCCCAGGGGGGAGCAGATACGCAGTATTTT.

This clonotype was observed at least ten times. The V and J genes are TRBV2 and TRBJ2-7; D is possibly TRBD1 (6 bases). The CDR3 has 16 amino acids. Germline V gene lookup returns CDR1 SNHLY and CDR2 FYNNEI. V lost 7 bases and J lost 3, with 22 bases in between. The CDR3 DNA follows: TGTGCCAGCATTCCCAGTCCCGGGACACGGAACTACGAGCAGTACTTC. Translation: CASIPSPGTRNYEQYF.